The 13 T cell receptor beta chains presented below share a single source sample, sequenced in a study of molecular identifiers for immune sequencing clone quantification. MiXCR, run by TCRdb on the PCR reads, gives a single entry per CDR3 protein. This table has some 70,000 distinct CDR3 sequences, less than 20% appearing once. The sequenced material came from naive CD8+ T cells from blood, with Jurkat cell RNA spiked in. The subset: FACS-sorted CD8+CD4-CCR7+CD45RA+ naive T cells. Receptors originate from a human donor in good health. Some libraries in this study had Jurkat cell RNA spiked in.

To note about this clonotype: A read error may explain this, as a much larger clone is one base away. As the CDR3 is not closed by the conserved phenylalanine or tryptophan, this likely results from a read error. The J gene is TRBJ1-1, the V gene TRBV4-2; TRBD1 might be the D (6 bases). The CDR3 loop spans 16 amino acids. With 1 base removed from V and 5 bases from J, the gap between germline ends came to 17 bases. CDR1 is LGHNA, CDR2 YNFKEQ, per germline. The CDR3 nucleotides read TGTGCCAGCAGCCAAGTGGAAGCAGGGGTAGAGACTGAAGCTTTCCTT. It encodes CASSQVEAGVETEAFL.

Judged by abundance, this clonotype is medium-sized. CDR3 nucleotides: TGTGCCAGCAGCTTAGCGGGAGGGGCAGATACGCAGTATTTT. This gives the protein CASSLAGGADTQYF. The gene calls are TRBV7-2 and TRBJ2-3, with 7 bases aligning to TRBD2. The CDR3 is 14 residues long. V dropped 0 bases and J dropped 4; count of bases not matched to a gene: 1. Germline V gives CDR1 SGHTA, CDR2 FQGNSA.

In its sample, this clonotype was seen many times. CDR3 in amino acids: CSARFTGTGSFEAFF. DNA of the CDR3: TGCAGTGCTAGATTCACCGGGACAGGGAGCTTTGAAGCTTTCTTT. This rearrangement joins TRBV20-1 to TRBJ1-1, with 9 bases fitting TRBD1. The trim removed 2 bases at V and 7 bases at J, leaving 11 bases unmatched. The germline V gene has CDR1 DFQATT and CDR2 SNEGSKA (reference sequence). The CDR3 extends over 15 amino acids.

This chain links TRBV7-9 with TRBJ1-2; D is unresolved. Germline CDR1 reads SEHNR; CDR2 reads FQNEAQ (reference sequence). The CDR3 is made up of 13 amino acids. V lost 2 bases and J 6 bases, leaving 10 bases between the germline ends. CDR3 sequence (DNA): TGTGCCAGCAGCTTAACGGGAGTAGATGGCTACACCTTC. This codes for CASSLTGVDGYTF. The whole variable domain, filled in from reference TRBV7-9 and TRBJ1-2, reads DTGVSQNPRHKITKRGQNVTFRCDPISEHNRLYWYRQTLGQGPEFLTYFQNEAQLEKSRLLSDRFSAERPKGSFSTLEIQRTEQGDSAMYLCASSLTGVDGYTFGSGTRLTVV.

This clonotype has ten or more counts. The chain links TRBV20-1 to TRBJ1-5; 7 bases are shared with TRBD1. With 5 bases clipped from V and 8 bases from J, the junction kept 12 bases outside the gene matches. The length of the CDR3 is 14 residues. Germline V CDR1 and CDR2: DFQATT, SNEGSKA (reference sequence). CDR3 sequence (DNA): TGCAGTGCTCAAAAGGGACAGTGGAAAGAGCCCCAGCATTTT. Translating gives CSAQKGQWKEPQHF.

The table lists this clonotype with many counts. The rearrangement uses TRBV7-8 and TRBJ2-4; D might be TRBD1 (5 bases). Germline V gene data show CDR1 as SGHVS and CDR2 as FQNEAQ. CDR3 size: 18 residues. V gave up 2 bases and J gave up 1 base, with 18 bases separating them. The DNA of the CDR3 is TGTGCCAGCAGCTTATTTGGGTTTAGGGGTCCTGCCAAAAACATTCAGTACTTC. Protein sequence: CASSLFGFRGPAKNIQYF.

In this sample, this clonotype turned up many times. This sequence joins TRBV28 and TRBJ2-5; 9 nucleotides line up with TRBD2. The CDR3 is 16 amino acids. Per germline, CDR1 MDHEN and CDR2 SYDVKM. J lost 3 bases, V lost 5 bases, and 10 bases had no gene match. CDR3 sequence: CASSQGTSWGKETQYF. CDR3 coding DNA: TGTGCCAGCAGTCAAGGGACTAGCTGGGGGAAAGAGACCCAGTACTTC.

Of note for this clonotype: At one end, the junction sequence differs from germline, possibly due to a read error. The chain joins TRBV12-3 or TRBV12-4 to TRBJ2-7; either TRBD1 or TRBD2 may fit D (5 bases each). This CDR3 has 11 residues. The CDR3 spells CASSFLGERYF. CDR3 nucleotides: TGTGCCAGCAGTTTCTTGGGGGAGCGGTACTTC.

This clonotype was detected ten times or more. The rearrangement joins TRBV11-2 to TRBJ2-1; possible D gene TRBD2, 5 bases. The CDR3 loop spans 13 amino acids. CDR1 and CDR2 (germline): SGHAT, FQNNGV. V was clipped by 6 bases and J by 10 bases, with 16 bases between them. As DNA, the CDR3 is TGTGCCAGCAGGAGGGTCCGTCTAGGGGAGCAGTTCTTC. This sequence encodes CASRRVRLGEQFF.

V usage is TRBV7-9 and J usage is TRBJ1-1; D uncertain. Between the trimmed V and J ends, which lost 5 bases and 1 base, there was a span of 14 bases. The CDR3 has 15 amino acids. Germline assignment: CDR1 SEHNR and CDR2 FQNEAQ (reference sequence). The CDR3 region has the DNA TGTGCCAGCAGCACATCGGGCATGGGGAACACTGAAGCTTTCTTT. Translation: CASSTSGMGNTEAFF. The full variable domain, rest sourced from reference TRBV7-9 and TRBJ1-1, is DTGVSQNPRHKITKRGQNVTFRCDPISEHNRLYWYRQTLGQGPEFLTYFQNEAQLEKSRLLSDRFSAERPKGSFSTLEIQRTEQGDSAMYLCASSTSGMGNTEAFFGQGTRLTVV.

A few counts support this clonotype. This chain connects TRBV24-1 to TRBJ1-4; no clear D. Germline assignment: CDR1 KGHDR and CDR2 SFDVKD. This CDR3 spans 14 amino acids. Trimming stripped 9 bases from V and 8 bases from J, with 18 bases between. For the CDR3, the DNA is TGTGCCACCCTTTCGGGTCCGCAAAACGAAAAACTGTTTTTT. Translated, it gives CATLSGPQNEKLFF.

This clonotype showed up just a few times. A much larger clonotype is one base distant, so this may be a read error. The chain couples TRBV6-5 to TRBJ1-4; D is unresolved. The CDR3 length is 15 residues. Deletions cut 6 bases from V and 4 bases from J, with 15 bases between. Germline assignment: CDR1 MNHEY and CDR2 SVGAGI. The CDR3 protein is CASRSILGLNEKLFF. As DNA, the CDR3 is TGTGCCAGCAGATCCATTCTTGGACTTAATGAAAAACTGTTTTTT.

This clonotype was observed many times. The chain uses TRBV2 and TRBJ2-3; 10 nucleotides align to TRBD2. The CDR3 runs to 15 residues. With V trimmed by 6 bases and J by 0 bases, 3 bases remained unmatched. The V gene's germline CDR1 is SNHLY and CDR2 FYNNEI. CDR3 protein: CASRKTSGSTDTQYF. The CDR3 DNA reads TGTGCCAGCAGGAAGACTAGCGGGAGCACAGATACGCAGTATTTT.